This TCR beta chain was observed in a study of CD8 T cells in ankylosing spondylitis. Each CDR3 protein is one row after TCRdb ran MiXCR on the 5' RACE reads. This sample has 15,000 to 20,000 distinct CDR3 sequences, with roughly 8.2% found just once. Per the germline V gene, CDR1 is ENHRY and CDR2 is SYGVKD. With 0 bases clipped from V and 2 bases from J, the junction kept 1 base outside the gene matches. The CDR3 sequence is 15 residues long. This clonotype was seen repeatedly, ten times or more. The receptor's source is a male donor with ankylosing spondylitis or in good health (not recorded which). V usage is TRBV10-3 and J usage is TRBJ2-4, with TRBD1 matching 7 bases. Sequencing was carried out using blood. The CDR3 DNA reads as TGTGCCATCAGTGAGTCGAGGGGGCCCAAAAACATTCAGTACTTC. It encodes CAISESRGPKNIQYF.